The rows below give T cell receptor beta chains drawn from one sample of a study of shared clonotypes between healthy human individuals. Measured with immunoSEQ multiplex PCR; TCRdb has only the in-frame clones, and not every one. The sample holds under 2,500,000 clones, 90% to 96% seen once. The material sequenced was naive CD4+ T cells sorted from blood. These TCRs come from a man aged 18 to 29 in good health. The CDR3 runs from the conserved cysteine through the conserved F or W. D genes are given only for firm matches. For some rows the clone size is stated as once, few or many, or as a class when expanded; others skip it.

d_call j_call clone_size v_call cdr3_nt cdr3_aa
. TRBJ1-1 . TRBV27 TGTGCCAGCAGTTCTCCCCCATTAGGGGCTGAAGCTTTCTTT CASSSPPLGAEAFF
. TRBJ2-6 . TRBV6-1 TGTGCCAGCAGTACACAGGGAACTGGGGCCAACGTCCTGACTTTC CASSTQGTGANVLTF
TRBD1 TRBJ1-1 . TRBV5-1 TGCGCCAGCAGCGCGGTGACAGGGGGATCTACTGAAGCTTTCTTT CASSAVTGGSTEAFF
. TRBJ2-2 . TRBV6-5 TGTGCCAGCAGTTACGGGGCCGGGGAGCTGTTTTTT CASSYGAGELFF
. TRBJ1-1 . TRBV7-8 TGTGCCAGCAGCTCAAGGGGCAACACTGAAGCTTTCTTT CASSSRGNTEAFF
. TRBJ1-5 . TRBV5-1 TGCGCCAGCAGCTTGGTGGGCGGGAATCAGCCCCAGCATTTT CASSLVGGNQPQHF
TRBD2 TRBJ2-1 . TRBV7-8 TGTGCCAGCAGCTTACGACTAGCGGATTACAATGAGCAGTTCTTC CASSLRLADYNEQFF
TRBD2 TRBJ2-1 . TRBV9 TGTGCCAGCAGCAACCAGCGGGGGGCCTATAATGAGCAGTTCTTC CASSNQRGAYNEQFF
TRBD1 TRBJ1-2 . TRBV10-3 TGTGCCATCAGTGCCGACAGGGCTGGCTACACCTTC CAISADRAGYTF
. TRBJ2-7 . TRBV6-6 TGTGCCAGCAGCCCACTCGACACTCTCGACAGCTACGAGCAGTACTTC CASSPLDTLDSYEQYF
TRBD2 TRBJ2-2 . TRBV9 TGTGCCAGCAGCAGTGGACTAGCGGTCACCGGGGAGCTGTTTTTT CASSSGLAVTGELFF
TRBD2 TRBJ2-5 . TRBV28 TGTGCCAGCAGTTTAGGGGAGCAGGGAGGGCAAGAGACCCAGTACTTC CASSLGEQGGQETQYF
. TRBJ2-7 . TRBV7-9 TGTGCCAGCAGCTTTGAGGCAGTCTACGAGCAGTACTTC CASSFEAVYEQYF
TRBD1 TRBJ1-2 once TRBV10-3 TGTGCCATCAGTGACCTAAGACCGGGACAGGGGGCGGATGGCTACACCTTC CAISDLRPGQGADGYTF
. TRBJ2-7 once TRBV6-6 TGTGCCAGCAGCATTACGGGCAACGAGCAGTACTTC CASSITGNEQYF
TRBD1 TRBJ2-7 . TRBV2 TGTGCCAGCATGCCGGCCGGGACAGTATCCTACGAGCAGTACTTC CASMPAGTVSYEQYF
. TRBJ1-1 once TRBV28 TGTGCCAGCACCCAAATGGCGGGGGCAAGGAACACTGAAGCTTTCTTT CASTQMAGARNTEAFF
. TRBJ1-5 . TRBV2 TGTGCCAGCAGTGGTCAACCCGATCAGCCCCAGCATTTT CASSGQPDQPQHF
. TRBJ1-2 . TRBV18 TGTGCCAGCTCACCAGGGACAAGGGGATATGGCTACACCTTC CASSPGTRGYGYTF
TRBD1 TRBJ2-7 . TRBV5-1 TGCGCCAGCACAAGGACAGGGGGCGACTACGAGCAGTACTTC CASTRTGGDYEQYF
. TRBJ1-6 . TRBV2 TGTGCCAGCAGCGTAAAGGACAGCCATTCACCCCTCCACTTT CASSVKDSHSPLHF
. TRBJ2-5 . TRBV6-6 TGTGCCAGCATTGGGGAGACCCAGTACTTC CASIGETQYF
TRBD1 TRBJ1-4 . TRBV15 TGTGCCACCAGGAGGGACAGTATATGGGAAAAACTGTTTTTT CATRRDSIWEKLFF
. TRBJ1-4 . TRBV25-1 TGTGCCAGCAGTGACCCGGGGGGGCTGGCTAATGAAAAACTGTTTTTT CASSDPGGLANEKLFF